What follows are 13 T cell receptor beta chains derived from one specimen sequenced in a study of cytomegalovirus exposure and HLA in healthy donors. 60 Vbeta and 13 Jbeta primers were used in PCR. Profiling relied on immunoSEQ multiplex PCR, and the TCRdb table lists in-frame clones only, not all of them. The table has about 120,000 clones, about four fifths seen once. Sequencing was done on a sample of PBMCs. These TCRs come from a woman aged 18-29 years in good health and CMV-seronegative.

The chain is built from TRBV29-1 and TRBJ2-3, with 9 bases identical to TRBD1. Trimming removed 6 bases from V and 6 bases from J; junction bases left unmatched: 19. Germline assignment: CDR1 SQVTM and CDR2 ANQGSEA. This CDR3 region has 17 residues. The CDR3 coding sequence is TGCAGCGTCTCCAAGATGCCGGGACAGGGTGACTGGGATACGCAGTATTTT. Protein sequence: CSVSKMPGQGDWDTQYF.

A few counts support this clone. The gene calls are TRBV5-1 and TRBJ1-2, with 9 bases that match TRBD1. Germline-derived CDR1 and CDR2 are SGHRS and YFSETQ. With 4 bases clipped from V and 4 bases from J, the junction kept 5 bases outside the gene matches. CDR3 size: 14 residues. CDR3 region: CASSGTGRTYGYTF. In nucleotides, the CDR3 is TGCGCCAGCAGCGGGACAGGGCGGACCTATGGCTACACCTTC.

The rearrangement uses TRBV5-8 and TRBJ1-5; 7 bases agree with TRBD1. The junction had 9 bases not matched to a gene; V was cut back by 5 bases and J by 4 bases. Germline V gene data show CDR1 as SGHTS and CDR2 as YDEGEE. The CDR3 consists of 15 residues. CDR3 coding DNA: TGTGCCAGCAGTCTAGGACAGGTCTTTAATCAGCCCCAGCATTTT. Amino acids: CASSLGQVFNQPQHF. Full variable domain (rest looked up from reference TRBV5-8 and TRBJ1-5): EAGVTQSPTHLIKTRGQQATLRCSPISGHTSVYWYQQALGLGLQFLLWYDEGEERNRGNFPPRFSGRQFPNYSSELNVNALELEDSALYLCASSLGQVFNQPQHFGDGTRLSIL.

The rearrangement joins TRBV7-2 to TRBJ2-1; D is uncertain. The germline gives CDR1 SGHTA, CDR2 FQGNSA. This CDR3 contains 12 residues. The V and J ends lost 2 bases and 4 bases respectively, with 3 bases between them. CDR3 protein: CASSLYYNEQFF. CDR3 DNA sequence: TGTGCCAGCAGCTTATATTACAATGAGCAGTTCTTC. The full variable domain, in which reference TRBV7-2 and TRBJ2-1 provide the parts outside the CDR3, is GAGVSQSPSNKVTEKGKDVELRCDPISGHTALYWYRQSLGQGLEFLIYFQGNSAPDKSGLPSDRFSAERTGGSVSTLTIQRTQQEDSAVYLCASSLYYNEQFFGPGTRLTVL.

The chain carries TRBV7-9 and TRBJ2-1; TRBD2 matches 7 bases. The V gene end was trimmed by 1 base and the J gene end by 5 bases; junction bases not matched to a gene: 5. The CDR3 extends over 15 amino acids. Germline assignment: CDR1 SEHNR and CDR2 FQNEAQ (reference sequence). CDR3 amino acids: CASSLGLAANNEQFF. CDR3 in DNA: TGTGCCAGCAGCTTAGGCCTAGCGGCTAACAATGAGCAGTTCTTC.

This clone was counted between two and nine times. The chain combines TRBV2 with TRBJ2-3, with no clear D. Germline CDR1 and CDR2: SNHLY and FYNNEI. Trimming pared 7 bases from V and 1 base from J, leaving 12 bases between. CDR3 length equals 14 residues. The CDR3 nucleotides read TGTGCCAGCAAATCCAGGTCGCGCACAGATACGCAGTATTTT. Protein sequence: CASKSRSRTDTQYF.

V and J are TRBV7-9 and TRBJ1-2; D is unclear. The germline gives CDR1 SEHNR, CDR2 FQNEAQ (reference sequence). The CDR3 has 12 residues. V was cut by 5 bases and J by 8 bases, with 12 bases left in between. The DNA for the CDR3 is TGTGCCAGCAGCCCAGTCCCGGGAGGCTACACCTTC. Amino acid sequence: CASSPVPGGYTF.

The rearrangement joins TRBV11-2 to TRBJ2-1, with D hard to call. The V end was cut by 1 base, the J end by 14 bases, with 18 bases between. The CDR3 sequence is 14 residues long. Per germline, CDR1 SGHAT and CDR2 FQNNGV. The DNA for the CDR3 is TGTGCCAGCAGCTTAGGCCCCCTCCCGGAGTATGAGTTCTTC. Encoded protein: CASSLGPLPEYEFF.

The chain links TRBV7-2 to TRBJ2-7; 8 nucleotides agree with TRBD2. From germline, CDR1 is SGHTA and CDR2 FQGNSA. The CDR3 has 15 residues. V lost 5 bases, J lost 1 base, and 7 bases stayed unmatched. DNA of the CDR3: TGTGCCAGCAGCCTCCACAGCGGGGGATCCTACGAGCAGTACTTC. Translation: CASSLHSGGSYEQYF.

The rearrangement links TRBV4-3 to TRBJ2-5, with TRBD2 as a possible D gene (7 bases). V was clipped by 0 bases and J by 5 bases, with 22 bases between them. Germline CDR1 LGHNA, CDR2 YSLEER. CDR3 size: 18 residues. CDR3 DNA sequence: TGCGCCAGCAGCCAAGATGGGGCGGGGGCTGGGGGTTTTGAGACCCAGTACTTC. Its protein is CASSQDGAGAGGFETQYF.

This chain connects TRBV5-5 to TRBJ1-1; 9 bases are shared with TRBD1. Losses at the gene ends were 4 bases for V and 6 bases for J; bases not matched to a gene: 1. CDR3 length equals 12 residues. Germline-derived CDR1 and CDR2 are SGHKS and YYEKEE (reference sequence). Here the CDR3 reads CASSGTGPEAFF. The DNA of the CDR3 is TGTGCCAGCAGCGGGACAGGGCCTGAAGCTTTCTTT.

The genes are TRBV19 and TRBJ2-1, with 8 bases that match TRBD1. In germline, CDR1 is LNHDA, CDR2 SQIVND (reference sequence). CDR3 length: 16 residues. Germline trimming cut 5 bases from V and 3 bases from J; bases unmatched to any gene: 9. This chain's CDR3 is CASSSTLGTGYNEQFF. The CDR3 DNA sequence: TGTGCCAGTAGTTCCACCTTAGGGACAGGCTACAATGAGCAGTTCTTC. Full variable domain (rest looked up from reference TRBV19 and TRBJ2-1): DGGITQSPKYLFRKEGQNVTLSCEQNLNHDAMYWYRQDPGQGLRLIYYSQIVNDFQKGDIAEGYSVSREKKESFPLTVTSAQKNPTAFYLCASSSTLGTGYNEQFFGPGTRLTVL.

The table lists this clone with a few counts. The chain combines TRBV23-1 with TRBJ2-6; 9 nucleotides align to TRBD1. TRBV23-1 is classed as an ORF, of uncertain function. Trimming cost V 10 bases and J 0 bases; bases outside gene matches: 10. This CDR3 contains 17 residues. The CDR3 spells CAIPHGTGNSGANVLTF. CDR3 nucleotide sequence: TGCGCCATCCCCCACGGGACAGGGAACTCTGGGGCCAACGTCCTGACTTTC.